Presented here are 27 T cell receptor beta chains from one specimen sequenced in a study of CD8 T cells in ankylosing spondylitis. Findings and caveats of the study: Ankylosing spondylitis blood seemed to carry a telltale TCR beta motif made of several highly homologous variants.

For these receptors, no antigen is known. TCRdb redid the calling of the 5' RACE reads with MiXCR, one entry per CDR3 protein. The table shows approximately 140,000 distinct CDR3 sequences, with roughly 15% occurring only once. What was sequenced was blood, either unsorted or a sorted T cell fraction (not recorded which). These receptors all come from a male donor with ankylosing spondylitis.

This clonotype was observed a handful of times. CDR3 in amino acids: CSANRLAGVIYEQFF. CDR3 nucleotide sequence: TGCAGTGCCAACCGACTAGCGGGAGTCATCTATGAGCAGTTCTTC. The chain uses TRBV20-1 and TRBJ2-1; 12 positions match TRBD2. V gave up 6 bases and J gave up 8 bases; unmatched junction bases: 11. There are 15 residues in the CDR3. The germline V gene encodes CDR1 DFQATT and CDR2 SNEGSKA (reference sequence).

The chain recombines TRBV10-2 with TRBJ2-1; 14 nucleotides agree with TRBD2. The CDR3 is 18 residues long. Trimming at V came to 5 bases and at J to 7 bases, leaving 13 bases not matched to a gene. Germline lookup yields CDR1 WSHSY and CDR2 SAAADI. This CDR3 reads CASSPSRGGTSGSNEQFF. The CDR3 region has the DNA TGCGCCAGCAGTCCGTCGAGAGGAGGGACTAGCGGGAGTAATGAGCAGTTCTTC.

This clonotype was picked up a small number of times. V and J are TRBV11-3 and TRBJ2-7; D remains ambiguous. Between the trimmed V and J ends, which lost 3 bases and 0 bases, there was a span of 9 bases. Germline V gene sequence: CDR1 SGHNT, CDR2 YENEEA. This CDR3 has 14 amino acids. The CDR3 loop reads CASSFRRSSYEQYF. In DNA, the CDR3 is TGTGCCAGCAGCTTCCGACGATCCTCCTACGAGCAGTACTTC.

Only one count was recorded for this clonotype. Sequence at one end of the junction differs from germline and may be a read error. This rearrangement joins TRBV6-1 to TRBJ2-7, with 9 positions matching TRBD2. Germline V gene sequence: CDR1 MNHNS, CDR2 SASEGT. The CDR3 length is 13 residues. The DNA of the CDR3 is TGTGCCAGCAGTAAAGCGGGAGGCTACGAGCAGTACTTC. It encodes CASSKAGGYEQYF.

This clonotype showed up many times. The chain recombines TRBV29-1 with TRBJ2-1; perhaps D is TRBD1 or TRBD2 (5 bases each). V was clipped by 3 bases and J by 9 bases, with 12 bases between them. The CDR3 covers 12 residues. Germline CDR1 and CDR2: SQVTM and ANQGSEA. CDR3 nucleotides: TGCAGCGTTGATGGGGGTTCCACTGAGCAGTTCTTC. The encoded protein is CSVDGGSTEQFF.

This clonotype was seen a few times. The CDR3 spells CAISVDRSNTEAFF. CDR3 coding DNA: TGTGCCATCAGTGTTGACAGGTCGAACACTGAAGCTTTCTTT. The genes are TRBV10-3 and TRBJ1-1, with a possible D match to TRBD1 (6 bases). CDR1 and CDR2 from the germline V gene are ENHRY and SYGVKD. V gave up 4 bases and J gave up 1 base, with 10 bases separating them. The CDR3 sequence is 14 residues long.

V is TRBV27 and J is TRBJ2-1; no firm D call. Trimming stripped 8 bases from V and 7 bases from J, with 9 bases between. The CDR3 loop spans 11 amino acids. Germline V lookup: CDR1 MNHEY, CDR2 SMNVEV (reference sequence). This chain's CDR3 is CASRASNEQFF. The CDR3 coding sequence is TGTGCCAGCCGAGCGTCAAATGAGCAGTTCTTC.

The genes are TRBV7-9 and TRBJ1-2; D is unclear. The V and J ends lost 4 bases and 4 bases respectively, with 16 bases between them. The CDR3 extends over 15 amino acids. Per germline, CDR1 SEHNR and CDR2 FQNEAQ (reference sequence). The CDR3, as DNA: TGTGCCAGCAGCTATTCCCAGTTGGAGAGCTATGGCTACACCTTC. It specifies CASSYSQLESYGYTF.

This clonotype was seen many times. The V call is TRBV29-1, the J call TRBJ2-5, with 13 bases aligning to TRBD2. The CDR3 has 17 residues. CDR1 is SQVTM and CDR2 is ANQGSEA in the germline V gene. V lost 5 bases and J lost 4; bases outside the gene matches: 13. CDR3 DNA sequence: TGCAGCGTTCCCCTAAAGGGGGGGACTAGCGGGGTAGAGACCCAGTACTTC. This gives the protein CSVPLKGGTSGVETQYF.

J is TRBJ2-1 and V is TRBV9; TRBD2 matches 10 bases. This CDR3 is 17 amino acids long. In germline, CDR1 is SGDLS, CDR2 YYNGEE. V gave up 4 bases and J gave up 5 bases; unmatched junction bases: 12. The CDR3 region has the DNA TGTGCCAGCAGCTCCCAACCACTAGCGGGGATAGACAATGAGCAGTTCTTC. This encodes CASSSQPLAGIDNEQFF. The whole variable domain, filled in from reference TRBV9 and TRBJ2-1, reads DSGVTQTPKHLITATGQRVTLRCSPRSGDLSVYWYQQSLDQGLQFLIQYYNGEERAKGNILERFSAQQFPDLHSELNLSSLELGDSALYFCASSSQPLAGIDNEQFFGPGTRLTVL.

The V and J genes are TRBV20-1 and TRBJ2-1, with D possibly TRBD1 on 5 matching bases. The CDR3 sequence is 16 residues long. The germline CDR1 and CDR2 sequences are DFQATT and SNEGSKA (reference sequence). Trimming took 6 bases from V and 1 from J, leaving 19 bases between them. CDR3 nucleotide sequence: TGCAGTGCCACAAAAAGGGGCGTAGTTTCCTACAATGAGCAGTTCTTC. Amino acid sequence: CSATKRGVVSYNEQFF.

There are many counts of this clonotype. The rearrangement uses TRBV4-2 and TRBJ2-2; D is perhaps TRBD1 or TRBD2 (5 bases each). Trimming removed 3 bases at V and 4 bases at J, with 15 bases between. In germline, CDR1 is LGHNA, CDR2 YNFKEQ. The CDR3 has 16 amino acids. CDR3 region: CASSQGEFGGTGELFF. CDR3 sequence (DNA): TGTGCCAGCAGCCAGGGGGAGTTTGGGGGCACCGGGGAGCTGTTTTTT.

This clonotype was detected a few times. J is TRBJ2-1 and V is TRBV28, with 13 bases fitting TRBD2. Germline V CDR1 and CDR2: MDHEN, SYDVKM. This CDR3 is built from 18 residues. Germline trimming cut 5 bases from V and 3 bases from J; bases unmatched to any gene: 10. The DNA for the CDR3 is TGTGCCAGCAGTACAGGGACTAGCGGGGACCCGAACTACAATGAGCAGTTCTTC. Translating it yields CASSTGTSGDPNYNEQFF.

This chain links TRBV7-2 with TRBJ1-4, with a weak D call TRBD1 (5 bases). In germline, CDR1 is SGHTA, CDR2 FQGNSA. This CDR3 region has 15 residues. Trimming took off 5 bases at V and 7 bases at J, with 17 bases between the two ends. The CDR3 DNA follows: TGTGCCAGCAGCCCGGGGACCGCCTCGGGTGAAAAACTGTTTTTT. Protein: CASSPGTASGEKLFF.

This clonotype was seen more than once but under ten times. The chain combines TRBV20-1 with TRBJ2-1; no definite D call. Trimming removed 6 bases at V and 1 base at J, with 16 bases between. Germline V lookup: CDR1 DFQATT, CDR2 SNEGSKA (reference sequence). The CDR3 loop spans 15 amino acids. CDR3 in amino acids: CSAQALTLSYNEQFF. In nucleotides, the CDR3 is TGCAGTGCCCAGGCGCTTACCTTGTCCTACAATGAGCAGTTCTTC.

The DNA of the CDR3 is TGCGCCAGCAGCCAAGGGAATACCCATTATGGCTACACCTTC. It translates to CASSQGNTHYGYTF. The chain combines TRBV4-1 with TRBJ1-2; D gene unclear. The CDR3 totals 14 residues. V dropped 1 base and J dropped 5 bases, with 11 bases sitting between them. CDR1 and CDR2 from the germline V gene are MGHRA and YSYEKL.

The rearrangement uses TRBV2 and TRBJ2-3; D might be TRBD1 (5 bases). Germline values: CDR1 SNHLY, CDR2 FYNNEI. CDR3 length equals 15 residues. V lost 4 bases, J lost 5 bases, and 16 bases lay in between. The CDR3 region has the DNA TGTGCCAGCAGTGTTCTCGGCAGGGCGGTAGATACGCAGTATTTT. Residues: CASSVLGRAVDTQYF. The full variable domain, in which reference TRBV2 and TRBJ2-3 provide the parts outside the CDR3, is EPEVTQTPSHQVTQMGQEVILRCVPISNHLYFYWYRQILGQKVEFLVSFYNNEISEKSEIFDDQFSVERPDGSNFTLKIRSTKLEDSAMYFCASSVLGRAVDTQYFGPGTRLTVL.

This clonotype was observed a handful of times. The gene calls are TRBV4-3 and TRBJ1-4; TRBD1 is a possible D gene (5 bases). Germline V lookup: CDR1 LGHNA, CDR2 YSLEER. This CDR3 comprises 17 residues. Between the trimmed V and J ends, which lost 0 bases and 7 bases, there was a span of 18 bases. CDR3 nucleotide sequence: TGCGCCAGCAGCCAAGATCCCCACGGGACGTCGGGTGAAAAACTGTTTTTT. It encodes CASSQDPHGTSGEKLFF.

There are many counts of this clonotype. V usage is TRBV10-3 and J usage is TRBJ1-1; 9 positions match TRBD1. The V and J ends lost 10 bases and 5 bases, in that order; junction bases with no gene match: 11. The CDR3 sequence is 14 residues long. CDR1 and CDR2 from the germline V gene are ENHRY and SYGVKD. CDR3 loop: CATCPGTGNTEAFF. The DNA of the CDR3 is TGTGCCACCTGTCCCGGGACAGGGAATACTGAAGCTTTCTTT.

This clonotype showed up just a few times. The chain employs TRBV9 and TRBJ2-3, with 9 bases identical to TRBD2. Germline V CDR1 and CDR2: SGDLS, YYNGEE. The CDR3 is 15 amino acids. V lost 3 bases, J lost 1 base, and 3 bases stayed unmatched. CDR3 nucleotides: TGTGCCAGCAGCGCCTTAGCGGGAGGCACAGATACGCAGTATTTT. It encodes CASSALAGGTDTQYF.

This rearrangement joins TRBV20-1 to TRBJ2-1, with D uncertain. The CDR3 runs 11 residues. CDR1 and CDR2 from the germline V gene are DFQATT and SNEGSKA (reference sequence). Trimming took off 2 bases at V and 6 bases at J, with 5 bases between the two ends. CDR3 in DNA: TGCAGTGCTAGAAGGGTCAATGAGCAGTTCTTC. Its protein product is CSARRVNEQFF.

The table lists this clonotype with a few counts. The gene calls are TRBV5-1 and TRBJ1-1; tentatively, D is TRBD1 (5 bases). Germline CDR1 reads SGHRS; CDR2 reads YFSETQ. The V end was cut by 3 bases, the J end by 0 bases, with 12 bases between. The CDR3 consists of 15 residues. DNA for the CDR3: TGCGCCAGCAGCTGGAGACAGAACGTGAACACTGAAGCTTTCTTT. Its translation is CASSWRQNVNTEAFF.

The V and J genes are TRBV28 and TRBJ2-1; perhaps TRBD2 as D (6 bases). CDR1 is MDHEN, CDR2 SYDVKM, per germline. Trimming left V 6 bases short and J 5 bases short, with 14 bases between. The CDR3 runs 14 residues. CDR3 in DNA: TGTGCCAGCAGACGCGGGACTCCTCACAATGAGCAGTTCTTC. Translating gives CASRRGTPHNEQFF. The variable domain in full, with the rest retrieved from reference TRBV28 and TRBJ2-1, is DVKVTQSSRYLVKRTGEKVFLECVQDMDHENMFWYRQDPGLGLRLIYFSYDVKMKEKGDIPEGYSVSREKKERFSLILESASTNQTSMYLCASRRGTPHNEQFFGPGTRLTVL.

This chain uses TRBV9 with TRBJ1-1; D is unresolved. V was pared by 5 bases and J by 1 base, with 6 bases between. The V gene's germline CDR1 is SGDLS and CDR2 YYNGEE. The CDR3 extends over 12 amino acids. The CDR3 reads CASSSPNTEAFF. The CDR3 DNA sequence: TGTGCCAGCAGTTCACCGAACACTGAAGCTTTCTTT. Based on the CDR3 plus reference TRBV9 and TRBJ1-1, the full variable domain is DSGVTQTPKHLITATGQRVTLRCSPRSGDLSVYWYQQSLDQGLQFLIQYYNGEERAKGNILERFSAQQFPDLHSELNLSSLELGDSALYFCASSSPNTEAFFGQGTRLTVV.

This clonotype turned up a few times. The V and J genes are TRBV27 and TRBJ1-5, with D hard to call. Per the germline V gene, CDR1 is MNHEY and CDR2 is SMNVEV (reference sequence). The CDR3 has 15 amino acids. With 7 bases removed from V and 0 bases from J, the gap between germline ends came to 13 bases. In DNA form, the CDR3 reads TGTGCCAGCACTCCGAATCCCGATAGCAATCAGCCCCAGCATTTT. It codes for CASTPNPDSNQPQHF.

This clonotype was detected many times. This chain links TRBV28 with TRBJ2-1; D is unclear. V gave up 3 bases and J gave up 6 bases, with 9 bases separating them. Germline V gene data show CDR1 as MDHEN and CDR2 as SYDVKM. The CDR3 length is 13 residues. CDR3 residues: CASSFGVLNEQFF. DNA of the CDR3: TGTGCCAGCAGTTTTGGGGTTCTCAATGAGCAGTTCTTC.

This clonotype appeared a few times. The V and J genes are TRBV9 and TRBJ2-3; D is undetermined. The ends were cut back, 3 bases at V and 0 bases at J, with 11 bases in the middle. CDR1 is SGDLS, CDR2 YYNGEE, per germline. The CDR3 has 15 amino acids. CDR3 sequence reads: CASSDLGDSTDTQYF. The CDR3 DNA follows: TGTGCCAGCAGCGATCTGGGCGATAGCACAGATACGCAGTATTTT.